Below are 26 T cell receptor beta chains sequenced from a single sample in a study of neurological immune-mediated disorders. TCRdb re-analysed the 5' RACE reads in MiXCR, keeping a single row per CDR3 protein. The repertoire consists of roughly 60,000 distinct CDR3 sequences, with 4% to 5.5% occurring once and the leading ten covering roughly 3.3%. The sample taken for sequencing was PBMCs. The receptors shown here come from a woman aged 45-65 years with multiple sclerosis.

At least ten counts were recorded for this clonotype. This chain connects TRBV11-1 to TRBJ1-1; 8 nucleotides align to TRBD1. With 6 bases clipped from V and 6 bases from J, the junction kept 6 bases outside the gene matches. The CDR3 covers 13 residues. Germline CDR1 reads SGHAT; CDR2 reads FQDESV (reference sequence). CDR3 residues: CASSSGQGPEAFF. CDR3 nucleotide sequence: TGTGCCAGCAGTTCTGGACAGGGCCCTGAAGCTTTCTTT.

This clonotype showed up many times. This chain links TRBV5-5 with TRBJ2-2, with D hard to call. Germline V CDR1 and CDR2: SGHKS, YYEKEE (reference sequence). Trimming cost V 1 base and J 2 bases, with 9 bases left between them. This CDR3 comprises 15 residues. The CDR3, as DNA: TGTGCCAGCAGCTTGAGCGAACCTAACACCGGGGAGCTGTTTTTT. Its protein product is CASSLSEPNTGELFF.

Many counts were recorded for this clonotype. The chain uses TRBV6-1 and TRBJ2-3, with D perhaps assigned TRBD1 or TRBD2 (5 bases each). Trimming removed 5 bases at V and 4 bases at J, with 16 bases between. This CDR3 contains 15 residues. Germline V gives CDR1 MNHNS, CDR2 SASEGT. This CDR3 reads CASSLGPGPSDTQYF. The CDR3, as DNA: TGTGCCAGCAGTCTGGGACCAGGGCCGTCAGATACGCAGTATTTT.

This clonotype has a count of ten or more. The chain couples TRBV25-1 to TRBJ2-1, with D perhaps TRBD2 (5 bases). The CDR3 runs to 14 residues. V was cut by 2 bases and J by 4 bases, with 9 bases left in between. Germline CDR1 and CDR2: MGHDK and SYGVNS. The CDR3, as DNA: TGTGCCAGCAGTGAAAGCGGAGAATACAATGAGCAGTTCTTC. This gives the protein CASSESGEYNEQFF.

This clonotype has a count of ten or more. The CDR3 region is CASSMRPTEYEQYF. CDR3 sequence (DNA): TGTGCCAGCAGCATGCGGCCTACCGAGTACGAGCAGTACTTC. V gene TRBV7-2 combines with J gene TRBJ2-7; D remains ambiguous. CDR1 and CDR2 from the germline V gene are SGHTA and FQGNSA. This CDR3 has 14 amino acids. The V end lost 5 bases, the J end lost 4 bases, and 15 bases lay between the germline ends.

This clonotype appeared many times. The junction does not match germline at one end; this may be a read error. The rearrangement uses TRBV29-1 and TRBJ2-1; D may be TRBD1 (6 bases). Per germline, CDR1 SQVTM and CDR2 ANQGSEA. This CDR3 region has 11 residues. CDR3 sequence: CSVVRGNVQFF. The CDR3 coding sequence is TGCAGCGTTGTGAGGGGGAATGTGCAGTTCTTC.

The rearrangement uses TRBV7-9 and TRBJ2-1; no reliable D call. The CDR3 totals 14 residues. With 5 bases removed from V and 2 bases from J, the gap between germline ends came to 10 bases. The germline V gene has CDR1 SEHNR and CDR2 FQNEAQ (reference sequence). The chain's CDR3 is CASSLTVAYNEQFF. The CDR3 nucleotides read TGTGCCAGCAGCCTGACGGTCGCCTACAATGAGCAGTTCTTC.

This clonotype was seen many times. The CDR3 DNA follows: TGCGCCAGCAGCTTGGCGGGGAGCACTTCCTGGTGGGAGACCCAGTACTTC. Translated: CASSLAGSTSWWETQYF. V usage is TRBV5-1 and J usage is TRBJ2-5; TRBD2 might be the D (5 bases). The V end lost 0 bases, the J end lost 5 bases, and 20 bases lay between the germline ends. The CDR3 totals 17 residues. Germline values: CDR1 SGHRS, CDR2 YFSETQ. Based on the CDR3 plus reference TRBV5-1 and TRBJ2-5, the full variable domain is KAGVTQTPRYLIKTRGQQVTLSCSPISGHRSVSWYQQTPGQGLQFLFEYFSETQRNKGNFPGRFSGRQFSNSRSEMNVSTLELGDSALYLCASSLAGSTSWWETQYFGPGTRLLVL.

This clonotype came up many times. This chain joins TRBV5-4 and TRBJ1-4; D is ambiguous. This CDR3 contains 13 residues. CDR1 is SGHNT, CDR2 YYREEE, per germline (reference sequence). V lost 1 base to trimming and J lost 11 bases, with 12 bases between them. DNA of the CDR3: TGTGCCAGCAGCTTGCGTGGAGACTGGAAACTGTTTTTT. Protein: CASSLRGDWKLFF.

This clonotype has ten or more counts. The rearrangement joins TRBV7-2 to TRBJ2-7; no definite D call. Trimming removed 5 bases from V and 4 bases from J, with 12 bases in between. There are 13 residues in the CDR3. Germline V CDR1 and CDR2: SGHTA, FQGNSA. The CDR3 loop is CASSLNVGYEQYF. DNA of the CDR3: TGTGCCAGCAGCCTCAACGTAGGGTACGAGCAGTACTTC.

This clonotype was counted many times. This chain connects TRBV20-1 to TRBJ2-2, with TRBD1 matching 8 bases. V lost 2 bases to trimming and J lost 4 bases; unmatched junction nucleotides: 3. CDR1 DFQATT and CDR2 SNEGSKA come from the germline V gene (reference sequence). This CDR3 is built from 14 residues. The CDR3, as DNA: TGCAGTGCTAGATTTCAGGGGGCCACCGGGGAGCTGTTTTTT. As protein: CSARFQGATGELFF.

This clonotype was counted at least ten times. The chain recombines TRBV5-1 with TRBJ2-5; tentatively, D is TRBD1 or TRBD2 (5 bases each). Per germline, CDR1 SGHRS and CDR2 YFSETQ. The CDR3 sequence is 13 residues long. V gave up 6 bases and J gave up 0 bases, with 9 bases separating them. The CDR3: CASKGEYQETQYF. In nucleotides, the CDR3 is TGCGCCAGCAAAGGGGAGTACCAAGAGACCCAGTACTTC.

This clonotype occurred a few times. The gene calls are TRBV4-3 and TRBJ1-4; D ambiguous. CDR1 LGHNA and CDR2 YSLEER come from the germline V gene. V lost 1 base, J lost 8 bases, and 11 bases lay in between. There are 14 residues in the CDR3. As DNA, the CDR3 is TGCGCCAGCAGCCAAGTCAAGGGATACGAAAAACTGTTTTTT. Its translation is CASSQVKGYEKLFF.

In this sample, this clonotype turned up many times. An end of the junction differs from the germline gene, which may be a read error. The chain recombines TRBV20-1 with TRBJ1-5; D remains ambiguous. Germline CDR1 is DFQATT and CDR2 is SNEGSKA (reference sequence). The CDR3 loop spans 15 amino acids. This chain's CDR3 is CSAINVRGKNQPQNF. CDR3 DNA: TGCAGTGCGATAAACGTTCGGGGTAAAAATCAGCCCCAGAATTTT.

At least ten counts were recorded for this clonotype. The rearrangement joins TRBV7-2 to TRBJ1-2, with D possibly being TRBD1 (5 bases). CDR3 length: 17 amino acids. Trimming stripped 3 bases from V and 0 bases from J, with 17 bases between. From germline, CDR1 is SGHTA and CDR2 FQGNSA. CDR3 DNA: TGTGCCAGCAGCTTGAATGGGGGTGCAAGTTCTAACTATGGCTACACCTTC. It specifies CASSLNGGASSNYGYTF. Drawing the rest from reference TRBV7-2 and TRBJ1-2, the complete variable domain is GAGVSQSPSNKVTEKGKDVELRCDPISGHTALYWYRQSLGQGLEFLIYFQGNSAPDKSGLPSDRFSAERTGGSVSTLTIQRTQQEDSAVYLCASSLNGGASSNYGYTFGSGTRLTVV.

Many counts were recorded for this clonotype. The V gene is TRBV6-5, the J gene TRBJ2-5; 8 bases line up with TRBD2. The CDR3 runs to 15 residues. V shed 6 bases, J shed 1 base, and the junction held 7 bases outside the gene matches. Germline lookup yields CDR1 MNHEY and CDR2 SVGAGI. The CDR3 region has the DNA TGTGCCAGCAGAAACCGGGGGGGGCTCCAAGAGACCCAGTACTTC. It yields the protein CASRNRGGLQETQYF.

The chain recombines TRBV7-2 with TRBJ2-5, with TRBD2 matching over 8 bases. J was trimmed by 6 bases and V by 5 bases; bases with no gene match: 17. In germline, CDR1 is SGHTA, CDR2 FQGNSA. The CDR3 has 17 residues. CDR3 residues: CASSRLPPAGVGKTQYF. In DNA form, the CDR3 reads TGTGCCAGCAGCCGACTCCCCCCAGCGGGGGTTGGGAAGACCCAGTACTTC.

This clonotype was recorded at least ten times. The rearrangement joins TRBV20-1 to TRBJ1-1, with D hard to call. Germline V gene sequence: CDR1 DFQATT, CDR2 SNEGSKA (reference sequence). Trimming took 6 bases from V and 7 from J, leaving 15 bases between them. The CDR3 consists of 12 residues. CDR3 loop: CSAPTFGVEAFF. The DNA for the CDR3 is TGCAGTGCCCCAACGTTTGGAGTTGAAGCTTTCTTT.

This clonotype occurred many times. This sequence joins TRBV5-1 and TRBJ2-1, with D tentatively TRBD1 (6 bases). The V gene lost 0 bases and the J gene lost 9 bases, with 13 bases spanning the gap. The CDR3 contains 14 residues. In germline, CDR1 is SGHRS, CDR2 YFSETQ. CDR3 in amino acids: CASSLAGELGEQFF. DNA of the CDR3: TGCGCCAGCAGCTTGGCAGGGGAACTCGGTGAGCAGTTCTTC.

Many counts were recorded for this clonotype. The CDR3 DNA reads as TGTGCCAGCAGGCCGACTAGAAACACAGATACGCAGTATTTT. Amino acids: CASRPTRNTDTQYF. V is TRBV12-3 or TRBV12-4 and J is TRBJ2-3; TRBD2 is a possible D gene (6 bases). The CDR3 contains 14 residues. Trimming shortened V by 6 bases and J by 2 bases, and 12 bases separated the two germline ends.

The J gene is TRBJ2-3, the V gene TRBV12-3 or TRBV12-4; possibly TRBD2 for D (6 bases). The CDR3 is 15 amino acids. Trimming removed 7 bases at V and 0 bases at J, with 14 bases between. The CDR3, as DNA: TGTGCCAGCAAGCAGACTAGAAGCAGCACAGATACGCAGTATTTT. Protein: CASKQTRSSTDTQYF.

The table lists this clonotype with many counts. The chain uses TRBV28 and TRBJ1-6; D is unclear. Germline-derived CDR1 and CDR2 are MDHEN and SYDVKM. The CDR3 is 16 residues long. Trimming stripped 5 bases from V and 6 bases from J, with 17 bases between. In DNA, the CDR3 is TGTGCCAGCAGTCCAAGGGCCTGGAGGAGTAATTCACCCCTCCACTTT. Translating it yields CASSPRAWRSNSPLHF.

This clonotype was counted many times. J is TRBJ2-6 and V is TRBV12-3 or TRBV12-4, with D uncertain. Trimming left V 1 base short and J 0 bases short, with 10 bases between. This CDR3 region has 17 residues. CDR3 nucleotide sequence: TGTGCCAGCAGTTTAGACTTAAGTTCCTCTGGGGCCAACGTCCTGACTTTC. This sequence encodes CASSLDLSSSGANVLTF.

There are a few counts of this clonotype. The genes are TRBV6-2 or TRBV6-3 and TRBJ1-2; 9 bases are shared with TRBD1. In germline, CDR1 is MNHEY, CDR2 SVGEGT. After removal of 4 bases from V and 7 bases from J, the junction contained 13 bases not matched to a gene. This CDR3 has 16 residues. The CDR3 sequence: CASSSLSGTGRSGYTF. For the CDR3, the DNA is TGTGCCAGCAGTTCTCTCTCCGGGACAGGGCGGAGTGGCTACACCTTC.

This clonotype was seen many times. This chain uses TRBV20-1 with TRBJ2-5; 13 nucleotides align to TRBD2. Germline V gene sequence: CDR1 DFQATT, CDR2 SNEGSKA (reference sequence). V lost 2 bases to trimming and J lost 5 bases; unmatched junction nucleotides: 8. This CDR3 contains 16 residues. The CDR3, as DNA: TGCAGTGCTAGATCCGGACTAGCGGGGGAGTCCGAGACCCAGTACTTC. Its protein product is CSARSGLAGESETQYF.

This clonotype was seen ten or more times. V and J are TRBV5-1 and TRBJ2-5; TRBD1 matches 8 bases. This CDR3 contains 14 residues. Germline CDR1 reads SGHRS; CDR2 reads YFSETQ. The trim removed 0 bases at V and 4 bases at J, leaving 2 bases unmatched. The chain's CDR3 is CASSLEGQGETQYF. The CDR3 DNA sequence: TGCGCCAGCAGCTTGGAAGGACAGGGAGAGACCCAGTACTTC.